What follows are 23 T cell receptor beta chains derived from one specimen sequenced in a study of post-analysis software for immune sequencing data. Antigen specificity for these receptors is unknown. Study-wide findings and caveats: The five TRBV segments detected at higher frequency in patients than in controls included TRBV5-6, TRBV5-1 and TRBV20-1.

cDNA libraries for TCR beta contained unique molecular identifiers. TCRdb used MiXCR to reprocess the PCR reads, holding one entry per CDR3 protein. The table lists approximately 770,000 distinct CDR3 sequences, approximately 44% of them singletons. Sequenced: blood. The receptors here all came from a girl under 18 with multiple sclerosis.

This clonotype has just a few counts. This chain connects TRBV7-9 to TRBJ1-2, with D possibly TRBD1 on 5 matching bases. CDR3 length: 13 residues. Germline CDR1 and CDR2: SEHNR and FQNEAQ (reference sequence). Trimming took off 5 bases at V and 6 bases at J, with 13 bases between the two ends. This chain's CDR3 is CASSPGPNNGYTF. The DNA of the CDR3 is TGTGCCAGCAGCCCGGGGCCAAATAATGGCTACACCTTC.

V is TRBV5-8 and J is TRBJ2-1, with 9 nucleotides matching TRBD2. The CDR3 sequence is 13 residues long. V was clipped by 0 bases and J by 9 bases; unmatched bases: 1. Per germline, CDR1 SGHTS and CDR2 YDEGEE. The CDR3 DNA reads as TGTGCCAGCAGCTTGGAACTAGCGGGTGAGCAGTTCTTC. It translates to CASSLELAGEQFF.

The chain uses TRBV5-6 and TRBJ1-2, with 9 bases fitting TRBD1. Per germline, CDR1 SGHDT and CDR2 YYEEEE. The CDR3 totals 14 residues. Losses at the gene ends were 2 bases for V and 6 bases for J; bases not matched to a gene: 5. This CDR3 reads CASSFRQGGDGYTF. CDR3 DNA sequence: TGTGCCAGCAGCTTCCGACAGGGGGGCGATGGCTACACCTTC.

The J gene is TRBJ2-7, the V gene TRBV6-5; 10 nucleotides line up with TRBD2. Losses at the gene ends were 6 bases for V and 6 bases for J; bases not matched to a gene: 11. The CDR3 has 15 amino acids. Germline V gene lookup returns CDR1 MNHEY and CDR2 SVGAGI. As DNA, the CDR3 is TGTGCCAGCAGCCTCTCTAGCGGGAGCTGGATCGAGCAGTACTTC. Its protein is CASSLSSGSWIEQYF.

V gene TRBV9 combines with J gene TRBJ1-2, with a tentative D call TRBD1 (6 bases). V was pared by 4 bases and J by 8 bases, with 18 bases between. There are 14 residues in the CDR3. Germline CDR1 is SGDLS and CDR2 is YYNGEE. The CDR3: CASSPPGGGAGYTF. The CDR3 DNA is TGTGCCAGCAGCCCTCCCGGGGGGGGCGCGGGCTACACCTTC.

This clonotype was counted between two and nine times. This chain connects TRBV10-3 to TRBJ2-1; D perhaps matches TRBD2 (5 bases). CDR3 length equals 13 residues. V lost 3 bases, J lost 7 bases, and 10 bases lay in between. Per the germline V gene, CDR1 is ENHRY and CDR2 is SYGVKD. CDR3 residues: CAISEGLLNEQFF. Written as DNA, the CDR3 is TGTGCCATCAGTGAAGGACTCCTTAATGAGCAGTTCTTC.

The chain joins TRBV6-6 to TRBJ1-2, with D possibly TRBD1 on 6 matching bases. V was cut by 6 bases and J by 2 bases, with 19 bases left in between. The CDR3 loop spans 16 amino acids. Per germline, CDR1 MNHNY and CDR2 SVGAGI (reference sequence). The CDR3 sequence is CASRVESTGFNYGYTF. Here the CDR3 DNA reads TGTGCCAGCAGAGTCGAGAGTACAGGGTTCAACTATGGCTACACCTTC.

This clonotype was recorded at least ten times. The CDR3 reads CASSPGEKLFF. The CDR3 nucleotides read TGTGCCAGCTCACCCGGTGAAAAACTGTTTTTT. The V gene is TRBV12-3 or TRBV12-4, the J gene TRBJ1-4; D gene unclear. V shed 8 bases and J shed 7 bases, with 8 bases lying between them. The CDR3 is 11 residues long.

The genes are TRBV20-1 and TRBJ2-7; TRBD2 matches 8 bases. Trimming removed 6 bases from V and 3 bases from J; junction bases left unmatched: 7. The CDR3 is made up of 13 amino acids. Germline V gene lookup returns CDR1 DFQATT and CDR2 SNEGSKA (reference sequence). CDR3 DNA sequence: TGCAGTGCCCCGGGACTAGGGGTCTACGAGCAGTACTTC. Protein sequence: CSAPGLGVYEQYF.

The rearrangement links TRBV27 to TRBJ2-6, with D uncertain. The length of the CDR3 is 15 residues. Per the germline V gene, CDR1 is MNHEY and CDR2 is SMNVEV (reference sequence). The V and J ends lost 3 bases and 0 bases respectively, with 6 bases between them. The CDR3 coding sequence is TGTGCCAGCAGTTTGGGGTACTCTGGGGCCAACGTCCTGACTTTC. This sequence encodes CASSLGYSGANVLTF.

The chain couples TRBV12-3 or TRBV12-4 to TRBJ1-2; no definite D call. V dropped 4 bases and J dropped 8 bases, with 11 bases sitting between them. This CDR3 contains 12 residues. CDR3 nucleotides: TGTGCCAGCAGTTCACCAGCGAGGGGCTACACCTTC. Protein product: CASSSPARGYTF.

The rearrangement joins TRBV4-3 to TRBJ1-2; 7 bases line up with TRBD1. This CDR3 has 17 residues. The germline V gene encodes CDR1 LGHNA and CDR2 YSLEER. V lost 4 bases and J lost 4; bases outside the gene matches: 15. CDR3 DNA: TGCGCCAGCAGCCTAAACGAGGGACAGCCCATGGCCTATGGCTACACCTTC. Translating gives CASSLNEGQPMAYGYTF.

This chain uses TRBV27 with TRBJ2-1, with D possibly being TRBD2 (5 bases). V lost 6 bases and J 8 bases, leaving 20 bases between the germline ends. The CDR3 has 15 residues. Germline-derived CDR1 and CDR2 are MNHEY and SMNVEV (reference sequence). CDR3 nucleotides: TGTGCCAGCAGCACCGCTGGGCGGAGGCGGGATGAGCAGTTCTTC. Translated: CASSTAGRRRDEQFF.

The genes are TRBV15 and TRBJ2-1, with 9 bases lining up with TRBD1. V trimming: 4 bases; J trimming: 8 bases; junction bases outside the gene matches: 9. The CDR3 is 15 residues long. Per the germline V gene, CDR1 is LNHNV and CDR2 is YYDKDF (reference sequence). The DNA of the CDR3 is TGTGCCACCAGCACACGGGACAGGGCAGGTGATGAGCAGTTCTTC. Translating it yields CATSTRDRAGDEQFF. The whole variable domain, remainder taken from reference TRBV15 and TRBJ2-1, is DAMVIQNPRYQVTQFGKPVTLSCSQTLNHNVMYWYQQKSSQAPKLLFHYYDKDFNNEADTPDNFQSRRPNTSFCFLDIRSPGLGDTAMYLCATSTRDRAGDEQFFGPGTRLTVL.

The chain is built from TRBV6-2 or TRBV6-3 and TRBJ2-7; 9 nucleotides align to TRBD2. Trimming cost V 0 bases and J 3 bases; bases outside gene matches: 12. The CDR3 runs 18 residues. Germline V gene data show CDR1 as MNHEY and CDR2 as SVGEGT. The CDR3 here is CASSYSSSGSTLDYEQYF. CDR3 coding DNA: TGTGCCAGCAGTTACTCGAGTAGCGGGAGTACTCTGGACTACGAGCAGTACTTC.

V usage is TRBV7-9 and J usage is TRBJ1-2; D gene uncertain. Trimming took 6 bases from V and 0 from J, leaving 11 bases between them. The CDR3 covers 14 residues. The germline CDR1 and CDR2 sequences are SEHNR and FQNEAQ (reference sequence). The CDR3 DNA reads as TGTGCCAGCAGACTAGGAGGGACTAACTATGGCTACACCTTC. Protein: CASRLGGTNYGYTF.

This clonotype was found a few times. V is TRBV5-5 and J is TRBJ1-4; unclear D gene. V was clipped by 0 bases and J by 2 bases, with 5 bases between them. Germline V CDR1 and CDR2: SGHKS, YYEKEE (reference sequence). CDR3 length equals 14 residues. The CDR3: CASSLVSTNEKLFF. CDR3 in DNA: TGTGCCAGCAGCTTGGTCTCCACTAATGAAAAACTGTTTTTT.

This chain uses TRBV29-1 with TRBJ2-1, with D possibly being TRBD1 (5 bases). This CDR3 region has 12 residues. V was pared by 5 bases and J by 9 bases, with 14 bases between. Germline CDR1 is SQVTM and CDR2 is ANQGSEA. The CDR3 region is CSVRGPWGEQFF. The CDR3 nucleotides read TGCAGCGTTAGGGGCCCCTGGGGTGAGCAGTTCTTC.

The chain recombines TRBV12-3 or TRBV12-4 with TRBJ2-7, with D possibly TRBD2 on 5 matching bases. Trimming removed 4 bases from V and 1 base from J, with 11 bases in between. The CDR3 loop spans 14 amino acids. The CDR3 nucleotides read TGTGCCAGCAGTTCCGCTACGGGATCCTACGAGCAGTACTTC. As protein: CASSSATGSYEQYF.

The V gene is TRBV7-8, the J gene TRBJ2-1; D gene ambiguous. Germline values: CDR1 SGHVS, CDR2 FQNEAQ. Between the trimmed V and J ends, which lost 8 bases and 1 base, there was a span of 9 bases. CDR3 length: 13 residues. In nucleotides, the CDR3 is TGTGCCAGCGAAGGAACGTCCTACAATGAGCAGTTCTTC. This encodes CASEGTSYNEQFF.

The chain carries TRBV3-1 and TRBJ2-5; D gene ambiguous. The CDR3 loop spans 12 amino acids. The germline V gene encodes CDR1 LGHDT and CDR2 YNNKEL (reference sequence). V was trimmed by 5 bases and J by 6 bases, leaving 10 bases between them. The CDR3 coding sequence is TGTGCCAGCAGCTCGGCTGCGAAGACCCAGTACTTC. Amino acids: CASSSAAKTQYF.

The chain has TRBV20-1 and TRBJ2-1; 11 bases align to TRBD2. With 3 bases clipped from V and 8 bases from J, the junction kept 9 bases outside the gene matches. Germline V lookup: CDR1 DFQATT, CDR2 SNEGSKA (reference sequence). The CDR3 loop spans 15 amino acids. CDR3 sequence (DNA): TGCAGTGCTAGCCTAGGACTAGCGGGCGGCGATGAGCAGTTCTTC. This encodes CSASLGLAGGDEQFF.

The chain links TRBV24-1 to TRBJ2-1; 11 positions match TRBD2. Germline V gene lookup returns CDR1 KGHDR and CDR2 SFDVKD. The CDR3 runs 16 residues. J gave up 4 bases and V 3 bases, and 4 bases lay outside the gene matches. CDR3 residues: CATSDVGLAGYNEQFF. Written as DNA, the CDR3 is TGTGCCACCAGTGATGTTGGACTAGCGGGTTACAATGAGCAGTTCTTC.